Listed here is a single T cell receptor beta chain. What it binds is not known. PCR of TCRalpha and TCRbeta cDNA was nested, with two rounds of approximately 16 and 10 cycles. From its re-call of the 5' RACE reads, TCRdb lists each CDR3 protein once, without DNA. The table gives about 440,000 distinct CDR3 sequences; the top ten clones make up about 2.3% of it. This entry comes from a study of monozygotic twins with inflammatory bowel disease. Germline V gene lookup returns CDR1 SGHRS and CDR2 YFSETQ. CDR3 size: 14 residues. Findings of the study overall: On the inverse Simpson index, IBD patients scored lower for TCRbeta diversity than healthy co-twins.

This receptor was identified in a human donor with ulcerative colitis or Crohn's disease, or a healthy co-twin of an affected twin (not recorded which). The specimen was blood. The V gene is TRBV5-1, the J gene TRBJ2-2; TCRdb gives TRBD2 as the D gene, but with no DNA this cannot be confirmed. This chain's CDR3 is CASSLGLAVGELFF.